This T cell receptor beta chain was identified in a study of T cells in Graves' hyperthyroidism and ophthalmopathy. The investigators amplified TCR beta CDR3 regions from RNA transcripts. First-round RT-PCR targeting the TCR CDR3 was performed with the HTBI primer set. TCRdb independently ran MiXCR on the multiplex PCR reads; one entry per CDR3 protein. The sample carries about 350,000 distinct CDR3 sequences, around 13% recorded once. Study findings and constraints: Most clonotypes expanded in the thyroid (above 0.001) were also present in blood.

This clonotype was counted at least ten times. Its cognate antigen is unknown. Uncontrolled infections, other autoimmune diseases, pregnancy or lactation led to exclusion of patients. The material sequenced was blood. The source is a woman aged 40 to 50 with Graves' ophthalmopathy.

The CDR3 DNA is TGTGCCAGCAGTAGTTCGGACTCCTACGAGCAGTACTTC. Translation: CASSSSDSYEQYF. The V and J genes are TRBV27 and TRBJ2-7; no definite D call. CDR3 length equals 13 residues. Germline V gene lookup returns CDR1 MNHEY and CDR2 SMNVEV (reference sequence). V lost 5 bases and J 0 bases, leaving 8 bases between the germline ends.